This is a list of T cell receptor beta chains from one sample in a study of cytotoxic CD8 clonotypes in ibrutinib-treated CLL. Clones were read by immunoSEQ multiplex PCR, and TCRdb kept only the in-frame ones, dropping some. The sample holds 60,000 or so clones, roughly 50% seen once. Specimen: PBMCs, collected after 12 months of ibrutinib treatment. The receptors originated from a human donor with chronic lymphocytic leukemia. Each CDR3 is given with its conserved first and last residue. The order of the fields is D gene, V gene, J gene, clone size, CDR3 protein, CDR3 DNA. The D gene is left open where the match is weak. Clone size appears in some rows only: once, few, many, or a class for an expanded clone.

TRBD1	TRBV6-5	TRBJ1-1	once	CASGVWTGETFF	TGTGCCAGCGGAGTCTGGACAGGGGAGACTTTCTTT
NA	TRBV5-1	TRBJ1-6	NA	CASSPALGTPLHF	TGTGCCAGCAGCCCGGCCCTTGGTACACCCCTCCACTTT
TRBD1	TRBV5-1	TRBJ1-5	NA	CASKTRSDRERGNQPQHF	TGCGCCAGCAAAACCCGGTCGGACAGGGAACGTGGCAATCAGCCCCAGCATTTT
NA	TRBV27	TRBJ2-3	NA	CASSFSQLGSTDTQYF	TGTGCCAGCAGTTTCTCCCAGTTGGGGTCGACAGATACGCAGTATTTT
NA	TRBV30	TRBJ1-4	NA	CAWSVLGPPNEKLFF	TGTGCCTGGAGTGTACTGGGGCCGCCTAATGAAAAACTGTTTTTT
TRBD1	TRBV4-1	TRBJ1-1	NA	CASSQGDRGWNTEAFF	TGCGCCAGCAGCCAAGGGGACAGGGGTTGGAACACTGAAGCTTTCTTT
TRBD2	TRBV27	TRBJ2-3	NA	CASLGLAGGSSTDTQYF	TGTGCCAGTCTCGGACTAGCGGGGGGCTCAAGCACAGATACGCAGTATTTT
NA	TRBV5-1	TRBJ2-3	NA	CASKNRVGTDTQYF	TGCGCCAGCAAGAACAGGGTGGGCACAGATACGCAGTATTTT
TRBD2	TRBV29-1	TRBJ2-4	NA	CSATSGIGNIQYF	TGCAGCGCGACTAGCGGGATTGGAAACATTCAGTACTTC
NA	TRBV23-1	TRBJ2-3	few	CASSLLKVLWRGHSTDTQYF	TGCGCCAGCAGTCTTCTGAAGGTGTTGTGGCGGGGACACAGCACAGATACGCAGTATTTT
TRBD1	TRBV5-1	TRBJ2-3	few	CASSPGQGWTDTQYF	TGCGCCAGCAGCCCCGGACAGGGGTGGACAGATACGCAGTATTTT
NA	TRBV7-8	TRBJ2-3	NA	CASSPAGLADTQYF	TGTGCCAGCAGCCCGGCCGGGCTGGCAGATACGCAGTATTTT
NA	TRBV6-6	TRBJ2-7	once	CASSPRGGTGRYEQYF	TGTGCCAGCAGCCCCAGGGGGGGGACTGGGAGGTACGAGCAGTACTTC
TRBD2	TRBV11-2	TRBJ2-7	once	CASSFPLAGAYEQYF	TGTGCCAGCAGCTTCCCTCTAGCGGGTGCCTACGAGCAGTACTTC
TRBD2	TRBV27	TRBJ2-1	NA	CASSSGLVGLEQFF	TGTGCCAGCAGTTCTGGACTAGTCGGGCTAGAGCAGTTCTTC
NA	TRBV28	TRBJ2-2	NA	CASSLYGTNVITGELFF	TGTGCCAGCAGTTTATACGGGACCAACGTCATCACCGGGGAGCTGTTTTTT
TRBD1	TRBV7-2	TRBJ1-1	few	CASSLTRTGVNTEAFF	TGTGCCAGCAGCTTAACCCGGACAGGAGTGAACACTGAAGCTTTCTTT
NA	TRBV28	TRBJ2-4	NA	CASSLIKEGGAKNIQYF	TGTGCCAGCAGTTTAATCAAAGAAGGGGGGGCCAAAAACATTCAGTACTTC
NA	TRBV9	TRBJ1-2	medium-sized	CASSVGADYGYTF	TGTGCCAGCAGCGTAGGAGCAGACTATGGCTACACCTTC
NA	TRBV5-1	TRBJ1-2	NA	CASSSGSRAVGYGYTF	TGCGCCAGCAGCTCGGGGTCCAGGGCGGTTGGGTATGGCTACACCTTC
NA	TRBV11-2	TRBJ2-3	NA	CASSHTDTQYF	TGTGCCAGCAGCCACACAGATACGCAGTATTTT
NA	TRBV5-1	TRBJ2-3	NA	CASREVGDTQYF	TGCGCCAGCAGAGAGGTGGGGGATACGCAGTATTTT
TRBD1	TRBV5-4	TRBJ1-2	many	CASSLDRASFGYTF	TGTGCCAGCAGCCTCGACAGGGCAAGCTTTGGCTACACCTTC
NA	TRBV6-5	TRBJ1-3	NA	CASSWESVSSGNTIYF	TGTGCCAGCAGTTGGGAATCGGTATCCTCTGGAAACACCATATATTTT
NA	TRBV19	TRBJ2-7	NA	CASSLTPASYEQYF	TGTGCCAGTAGTCTGACACCCGCTTCCTACGAGCAGTACTTC
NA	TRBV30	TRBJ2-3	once	CAWTLMERTDTQYF	TGTGCCTGGACCTTAATGGAACGCACAGATACGCAGTATTTT
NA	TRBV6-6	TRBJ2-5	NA	CASSYPGPTRGETQYF	TGTGCCAGCAGTTACCCGGGACCAACTCGGGGAGAGACCCAGTACTTC
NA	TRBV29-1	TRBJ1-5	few	CSVGSGNQPQHF	TGCAGCGTTGGCTCAGGGAATCAGCCCCAGCATTTT
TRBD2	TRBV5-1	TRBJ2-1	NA	CASSRLSGRGSSEQFF	TGCGCCAGCAGCCGTCTCAGCGGGAGGGGTTCAAGTGAGCAGTTCTTC
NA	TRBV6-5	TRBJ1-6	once	CASSYSGSSYNSPLHF	TGTGCCAGCAGTTACTCAGGCAGCTCCTATAATTCACCCCTCCACTTT
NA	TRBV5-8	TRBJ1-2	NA	CASSLDMGTYGYTF	TGTGCCAGCAGCTTGGATATGGGCACCTATGGCTACACCTTC
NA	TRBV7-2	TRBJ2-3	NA	CASSQDGSTDTQYF	TGTGCCAGCAGCCAGGACGGCAGCACAGATACGCAGTATTTT
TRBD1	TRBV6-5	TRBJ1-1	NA	CASSKGQGTEAFF	TGTGCCAGCAGTAAAGGACAGGGCACTGAAGCTTTCTTT
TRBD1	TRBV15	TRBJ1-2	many	CATSRDPGTGGGYTF	TGTGCCACCAGCAGAGATCCCGGGACAGGGGGTGGCTACACCTTC
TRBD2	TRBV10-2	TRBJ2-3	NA	CASSGRGTSGSDTQYF	TGCGCCAGCAGTGGTCGGGGGACTAGCGGGTCAGATACGCAGTATTTT
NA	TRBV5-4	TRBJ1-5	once	CASSLWGVGNQPQHF	TGTGCCAGCAGCTTGTGGGGGGTGGGCAATCAGCCCCAGCATTTT
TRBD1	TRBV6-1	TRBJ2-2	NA	CASSQIQGTGELFF	TGTGCCAGCAGTCAAATACAGGGGACCGGGGAGCTGTTTTTT
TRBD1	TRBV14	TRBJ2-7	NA	CASSGDRISEQYF	TGTGCCAGCAGCGGGGACAGGATAAGCGAGCAGTACTTC
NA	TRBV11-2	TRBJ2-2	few	CASSFGGNTGELFF	TGTGCCAGCAGCTTTGGGGGGAACACCGGGGAGCTGTTTTTT
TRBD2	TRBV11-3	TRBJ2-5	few	CASSPGTSLGETQYF	TGTGCCAGCAGTCCCGGGACTAGCTTGGGGGAGACCCAGTACTTC
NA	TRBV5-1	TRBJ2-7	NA	CASSRDSASYEQYF	TGCGCCAGCAGCCGGGACTCGGCCTCCTACGAGCAGTACTTC
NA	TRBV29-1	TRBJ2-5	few	CSVALPRGEMVETQYF	TGCAGCGTTGCCCTCCCCCGTGGGGAGATGGTAGAGACCCAGTACTTC
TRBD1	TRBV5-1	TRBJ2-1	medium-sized	CASSSGQGNEQFF	TGCGCCAGCAGCTCGGGACAGGGTAATGAGCAGTTCTTC
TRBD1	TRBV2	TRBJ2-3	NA	CASADLIDRVTQYF	TGTGCCAGCGCAGACCTCATAGACAGGGTAACGCAGTATTTT
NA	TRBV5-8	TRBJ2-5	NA	CASRHRRVGETQYF	TGTGCCAGCAGACACAGGAGGGTGGGAGAGACCCAGTACTTC
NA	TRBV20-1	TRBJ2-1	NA	CSARGGGWQFF	TGCAGTGCTAGGGGGGGCGGGTGGCAGTTCTTC
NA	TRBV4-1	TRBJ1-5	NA	CASSQRGLGQPQHF	TGTGCCAGCAGCCAAAGAGGGCTGGGGCAGCCCCAGCATTTT
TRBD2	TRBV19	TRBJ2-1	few	CASSPGLAGGRGISYNEQFF	TGTGCCAGTAGTCCGGGACTAGCGGGAGGCAGGGGGATCTCCTACAATGAGCAGTTCTTC
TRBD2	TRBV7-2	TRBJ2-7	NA	CASSSTSGVSYEQYF	TGTGCCAGCAGCTCGACTAGCGGGGTCTCCTACGAGCAGTACTTC
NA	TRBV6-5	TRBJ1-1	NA	CASSYSPGPNTEAFF	TGTGCCAGCAGTTACTCCCCAGGGCCAAACACTGAAGCTTTCTTT
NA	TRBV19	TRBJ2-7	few	CASSRSSTGEQYF	TGTGCCAGTAGTAGGTCCTCAACGGGGGAGCAGTACTTC
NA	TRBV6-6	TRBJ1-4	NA	CASSYSGSNPPIF	TGTGCCAGCAGTTACTCGGGCAGCAACCCTCCTATTTTT
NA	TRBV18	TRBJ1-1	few	CASSPISGGSLNTEAFF	TGTGCCAGCTCACCGATTTCCGGGGGCTCTCTGAACACTGAAGCTTTCTTT
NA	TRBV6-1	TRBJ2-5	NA	CASSGGSETQYF	TGTGCCAGCAGTGGGGGCTCAGAGACCCAGTACTTC
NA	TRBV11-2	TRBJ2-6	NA	CASRPGRGSSGANVLTF	TGTGCCAGCAGACCGGGACGGGGATCCTCTGGGGCCAACGTCCTGACTTTC
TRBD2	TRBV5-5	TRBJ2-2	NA	CASSLAGTSATGELFF	TGTGCCAGCAGCTTGGCCGGGACTAGCGCGACCGGGGAGCTGTTTTTT
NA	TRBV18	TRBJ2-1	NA	CASSPVGVRSYNEQFF	TGTGCCAGCTCACCGGTCGGGGTTAGGTCCTACAATGAGCAGTTCTTC